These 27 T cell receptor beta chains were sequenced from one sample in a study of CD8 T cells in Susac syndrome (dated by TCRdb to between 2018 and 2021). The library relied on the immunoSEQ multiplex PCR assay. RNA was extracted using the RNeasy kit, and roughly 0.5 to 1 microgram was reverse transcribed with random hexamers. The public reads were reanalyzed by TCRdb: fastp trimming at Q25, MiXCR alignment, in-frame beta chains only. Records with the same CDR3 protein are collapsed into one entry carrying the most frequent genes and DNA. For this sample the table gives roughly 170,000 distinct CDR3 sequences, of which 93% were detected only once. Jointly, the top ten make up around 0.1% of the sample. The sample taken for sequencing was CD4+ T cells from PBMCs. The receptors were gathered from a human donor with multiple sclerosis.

The CDR3 loop is CASRVSGAQETQYF. The CDR3 bases are TGTGCCAGCAGGGTCAGCGGGGCTCAAGAGACCCAGTACTTC. The V gene is TRBV6-5, the J gene TRBJ2-5; TRBD2 matches 7 bases. This CDR3 has 14 residues. The germline gives CDR1 MNHEY, CDR2 SVGAGI. J lost 2 bases, V lost 6 bases, and 6 bases had no gene match.

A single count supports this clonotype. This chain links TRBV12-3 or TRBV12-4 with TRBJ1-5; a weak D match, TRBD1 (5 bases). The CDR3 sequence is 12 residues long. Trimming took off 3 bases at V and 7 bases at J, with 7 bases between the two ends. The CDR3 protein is CASSFRVQPQHF. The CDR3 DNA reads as TGTGCCAGCAGTTTCAGGGTACAGCCCCAGCATTTT.

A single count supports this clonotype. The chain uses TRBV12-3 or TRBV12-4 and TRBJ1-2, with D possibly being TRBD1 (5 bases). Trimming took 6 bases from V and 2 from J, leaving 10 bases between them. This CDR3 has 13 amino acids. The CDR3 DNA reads TGTGCCAGCAGGCCCGGGGGGAACTATGGCTACACCTTC. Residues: CASRPGGNYGYTF.

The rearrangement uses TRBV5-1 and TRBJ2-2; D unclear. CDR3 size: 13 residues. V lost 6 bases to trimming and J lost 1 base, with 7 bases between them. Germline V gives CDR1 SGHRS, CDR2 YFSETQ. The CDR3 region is CASNPGNTGELFF. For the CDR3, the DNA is TGCGCCAGCAACCCCGGGAACACCGGGGAGCTGTTTTTT.

CDR3 bases: TGCGCCAGCAGCCGCGCCGGGACAGGGGGCTCCGAGCAGTACTTC. Residues: CASSRAGTGGSEQYF. V usage is TRBV4-1 and J usage is TRBJ2-7, with 12 bases lining up with TRBD1. The CDR3 is 15 residues long. V was clipped by 4 bases and J by 6 bases; unmatched bases: 7. Germline V gives CDR1 MGHRA, CDR2 YSYEKL.

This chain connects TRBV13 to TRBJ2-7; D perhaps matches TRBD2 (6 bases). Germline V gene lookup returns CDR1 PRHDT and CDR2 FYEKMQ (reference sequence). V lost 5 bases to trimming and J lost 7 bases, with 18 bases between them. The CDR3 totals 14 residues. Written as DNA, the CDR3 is TGTGCCAGCAGCAACCGGGGCGGGGCAGGGGAGCAGTACTTC. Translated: CASSNRGGAGEQYF. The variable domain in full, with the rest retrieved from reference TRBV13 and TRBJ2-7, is AAGVIQSPRHLIKEKRETATLKCYPIPRHDTVYWYQQGPGQDPQFLISFYEKMQSDKGSIPDRFSAQQFSDYHSELNMSSLELGDSALYFCASSNRGGAGEQYFGPGTRLTVT.

DNA of the CDR3: TGTGCCAGCAGCGGCATTGGCGGGAGGGCCAACGAGCAGTACTTC. Translating gives CASSGIGGRANEQYF. The rearrangement joins TRBV2 to TRBJ2-7, with 9 nucleotides matching TRBD2. The CDR3 contains 15 residues. Looked up from germline, CDR1 is SNHLY and CDR2 is FYNNEI. V shed 6 bases, J shed 5 bases, and the junction held 11 bases outside the gene matches.

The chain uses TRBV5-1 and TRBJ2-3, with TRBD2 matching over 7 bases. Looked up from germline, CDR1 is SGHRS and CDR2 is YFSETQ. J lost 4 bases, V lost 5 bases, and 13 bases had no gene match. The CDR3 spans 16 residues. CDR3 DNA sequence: TGCGCCAGCAGGTTGAACGTGGGAGGGCCCGCAGATACGCAGTATTTT. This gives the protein CASRLNVGGPADTQYF.

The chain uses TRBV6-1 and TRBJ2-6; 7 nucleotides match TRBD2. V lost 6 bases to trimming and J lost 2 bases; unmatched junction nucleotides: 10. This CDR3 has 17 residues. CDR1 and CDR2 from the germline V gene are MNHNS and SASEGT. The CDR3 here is CASSLIAGVAGANVLTF. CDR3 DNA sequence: TGTGCCAGCAGCCTCATCGCGGGGGTGGCTGGGGCCAACGTCCTGACTTTC.

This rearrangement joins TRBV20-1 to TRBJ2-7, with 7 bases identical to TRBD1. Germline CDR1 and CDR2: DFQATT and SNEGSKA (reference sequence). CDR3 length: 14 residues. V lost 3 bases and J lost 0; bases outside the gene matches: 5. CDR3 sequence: CSARGTAYSYEQYF. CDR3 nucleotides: TGCAGTGCTAGGGGGACAGCGTACTCCTACGAGCAGTACTTC.

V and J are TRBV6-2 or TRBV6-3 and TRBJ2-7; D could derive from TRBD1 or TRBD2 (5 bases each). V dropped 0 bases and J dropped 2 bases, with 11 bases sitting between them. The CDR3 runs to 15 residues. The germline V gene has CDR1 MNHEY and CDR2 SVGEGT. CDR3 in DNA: TGTGCCAGCAGTTACTCCCCACGGGACCCCTACGAGCAGTACTTC. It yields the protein CASSYSPRDPYEQYF.

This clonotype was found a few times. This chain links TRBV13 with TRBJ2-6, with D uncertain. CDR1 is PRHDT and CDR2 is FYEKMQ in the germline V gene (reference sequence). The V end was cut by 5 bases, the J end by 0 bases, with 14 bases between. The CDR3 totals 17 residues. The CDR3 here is CASSPTGPGSGANVLTF. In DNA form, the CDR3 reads TGTGCCAGCAGCCCCACTGGTCCCGGCTCTGGGGCCAACGTCCTGACTTTC.

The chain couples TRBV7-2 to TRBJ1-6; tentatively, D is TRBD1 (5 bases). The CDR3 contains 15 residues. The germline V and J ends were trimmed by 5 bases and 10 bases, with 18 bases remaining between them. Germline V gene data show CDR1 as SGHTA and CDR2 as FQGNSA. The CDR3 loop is CASSPRTGLGSPLHF. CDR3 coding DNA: TGTGCCAGCAGCCCTAGGACGGGACTGGGATCACCCCTCCACTTT.

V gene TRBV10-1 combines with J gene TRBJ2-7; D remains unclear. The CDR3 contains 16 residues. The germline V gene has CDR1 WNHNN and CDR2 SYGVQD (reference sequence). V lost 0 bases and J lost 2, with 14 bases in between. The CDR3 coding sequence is TGCGCCAGCAGTGAGTCCCGAGTCCCTCCTACCTACGAGCAGTACTTC. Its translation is CASSESRVPPTYEQYF.

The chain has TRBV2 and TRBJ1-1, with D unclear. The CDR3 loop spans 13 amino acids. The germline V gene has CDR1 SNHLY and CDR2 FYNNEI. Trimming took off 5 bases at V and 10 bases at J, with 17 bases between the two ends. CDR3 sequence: CASSILGRAGAFF. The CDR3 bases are TGTGCCAGCAGTATCCTCGGGAGGGCTGGAGCTTTCTTT.

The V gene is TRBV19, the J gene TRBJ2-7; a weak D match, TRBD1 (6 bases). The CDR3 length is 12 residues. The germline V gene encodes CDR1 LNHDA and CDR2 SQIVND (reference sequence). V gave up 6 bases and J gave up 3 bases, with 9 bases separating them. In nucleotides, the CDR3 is TGTGCCAGTAGCAAGGACAGCTACGAGCAGTACTTC. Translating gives CASSKDSYEQYF.

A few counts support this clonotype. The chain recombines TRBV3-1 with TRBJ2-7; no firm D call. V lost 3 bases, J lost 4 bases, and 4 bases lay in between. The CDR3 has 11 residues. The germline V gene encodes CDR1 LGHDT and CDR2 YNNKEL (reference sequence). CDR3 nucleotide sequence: TGTGCCAGCAGCCAGGGTTACGAGCAGTACTTC. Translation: CASSQGYEQYF.

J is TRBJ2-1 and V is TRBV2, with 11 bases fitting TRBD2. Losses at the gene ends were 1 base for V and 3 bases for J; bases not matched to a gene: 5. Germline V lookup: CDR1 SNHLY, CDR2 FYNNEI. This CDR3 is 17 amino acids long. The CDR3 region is CASSEGGLAENYNEQFF. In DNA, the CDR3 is TGTGCCAGCAGTGAAGGGGGACTAGCGGAGAACTACAATGAGCAGTTCTTC.

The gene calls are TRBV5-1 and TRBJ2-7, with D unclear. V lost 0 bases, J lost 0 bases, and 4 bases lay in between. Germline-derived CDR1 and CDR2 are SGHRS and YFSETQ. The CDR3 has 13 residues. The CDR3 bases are TGCGCCAGCAGCTTGGACGTCTCCTACGAGCAGTACTTC. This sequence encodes CASSLDVSYEQYF.

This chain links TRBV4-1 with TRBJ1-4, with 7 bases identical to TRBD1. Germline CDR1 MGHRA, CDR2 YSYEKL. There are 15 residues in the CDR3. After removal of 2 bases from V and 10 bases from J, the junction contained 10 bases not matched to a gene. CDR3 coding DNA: TGCGCCAGCAGCCAACCGACAGGGAACAACCGAAAACTGTTTTTT. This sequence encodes CASSQPTGNNRKLFF.

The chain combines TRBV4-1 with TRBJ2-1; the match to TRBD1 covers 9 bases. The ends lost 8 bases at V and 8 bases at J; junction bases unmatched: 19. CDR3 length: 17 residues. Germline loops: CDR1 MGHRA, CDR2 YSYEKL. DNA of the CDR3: TGCGCCAGCTCCGGTAAATATAGGGACAGGGTCATAGATGAGCAGTTCTTC. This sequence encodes CASSGKYRDRVIDEQFF.

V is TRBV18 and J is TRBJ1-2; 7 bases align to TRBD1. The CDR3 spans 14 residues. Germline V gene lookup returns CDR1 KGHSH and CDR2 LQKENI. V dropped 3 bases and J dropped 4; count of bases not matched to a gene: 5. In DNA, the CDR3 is TGTGCCAGCTCACCCCCGGGACAGCCCTATGGCTACACCTTC. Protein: CASSPPGQPYGYTF.

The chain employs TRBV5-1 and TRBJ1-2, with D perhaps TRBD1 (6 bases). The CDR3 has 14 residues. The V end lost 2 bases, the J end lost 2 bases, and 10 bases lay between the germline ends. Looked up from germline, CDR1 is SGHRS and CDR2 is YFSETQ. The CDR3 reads CASSFTGQNYGYTF. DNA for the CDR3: TGCGCCAGCAGCTTCACCGGACAGAACTATGGCTACACCTTC.

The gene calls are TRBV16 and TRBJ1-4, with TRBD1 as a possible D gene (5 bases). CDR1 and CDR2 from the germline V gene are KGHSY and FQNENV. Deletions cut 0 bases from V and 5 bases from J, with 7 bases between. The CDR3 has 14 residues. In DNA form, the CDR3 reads TGTGCCAGCAGCCAATCCAGGGCGAATGAAAAACTGTTTTTT. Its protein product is CASSQSRANEKLFF.

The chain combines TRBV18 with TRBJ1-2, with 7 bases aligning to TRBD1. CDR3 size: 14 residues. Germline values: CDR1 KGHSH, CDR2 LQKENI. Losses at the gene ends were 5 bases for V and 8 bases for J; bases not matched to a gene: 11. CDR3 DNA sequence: TGTGCCAGCTCAAAAAACCGGGACAGCAACGGCTACACCTTC. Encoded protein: CASSKNRDSNGYTF. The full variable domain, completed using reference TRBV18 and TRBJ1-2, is NAGVMQNPRHLVRRRGQEARLRCSPMKGHSHVYWYRQLPEEGLKFMVYLQKENIIDESGMPKERFSAEFPKEGPSILRIQQVVRGDSAAYFCASSKNRDSNGYTFGSGTRLTVV.

CDR3: CASSAAGGGSYNEQFF. The CDR3 DNA is TGTGCCAGCAGCGCAGCTGGGGGCGGCTCCTACAATGAGCAGTTCTTC. The gene calls are TRBV9 and TRBJ2-1, with D maybe TRBD1 (6 bases). This CDR3 is built from 16 residues. V lost 3 bases and J lost 0, with 13 bases in between. Looked up from germline, CDR1 is SGDLS and CDR2 is YYNGEE.

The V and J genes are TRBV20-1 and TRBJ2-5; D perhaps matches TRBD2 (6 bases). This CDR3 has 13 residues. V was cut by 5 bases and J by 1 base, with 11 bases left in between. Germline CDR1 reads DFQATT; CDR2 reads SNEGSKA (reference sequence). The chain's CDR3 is CSALGLSQETQYF. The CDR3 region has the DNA TGCAGTGCTCTCGGACTATCCCAAGAGACCCAGTACTTC.